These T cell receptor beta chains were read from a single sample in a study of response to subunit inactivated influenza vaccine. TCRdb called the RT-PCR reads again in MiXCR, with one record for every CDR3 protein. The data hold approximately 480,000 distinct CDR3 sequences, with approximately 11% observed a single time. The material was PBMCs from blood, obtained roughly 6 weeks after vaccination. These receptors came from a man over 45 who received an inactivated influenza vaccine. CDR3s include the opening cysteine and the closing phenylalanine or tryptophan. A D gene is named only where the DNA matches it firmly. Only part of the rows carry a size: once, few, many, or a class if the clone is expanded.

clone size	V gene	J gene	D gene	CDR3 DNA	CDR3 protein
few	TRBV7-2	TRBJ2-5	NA	TGTGCCAGCAGCGGGGGGCAGGGGACAGAGACCCAGTACTTC	CASSGGQGTETQYF
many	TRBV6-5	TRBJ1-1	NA	TGTGCCAGCAGTTATGGTGGGACGAACACTGAAGCTTTCTTT	CASSYGGTNTEAFF
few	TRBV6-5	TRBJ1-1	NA	TGTGCCAGCAGTTACTCGAGCGGGGCTGGGAACACTGAAGCTTTCTTT	CASSYSSGAGNTEAFF
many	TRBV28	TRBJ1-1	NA	TGTGCCAGCAGCTCGACAGGCTCGCGAACTGAAGCTTTCTTT	CASSSTGSRTEAFF
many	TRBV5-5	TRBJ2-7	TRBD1	TGTGCCAGCAGCCGGGGACAGAGATACGAGCAGTACTTC	CASSRGQRYEQYF
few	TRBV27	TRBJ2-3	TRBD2	TGTGCCAGCAGTCGAGAGGGTAAAGGTTCTAGCGGGGGGCTCGGAACAGATACGCAGTATTTT	CASSREGKGSSGGLGTDTQYF
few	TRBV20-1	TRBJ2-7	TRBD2	TGCAGTGCTAGGGAGCGGGGGGGGTTCGACGAGCAGTACTTC	CSARERGGFDEQYF
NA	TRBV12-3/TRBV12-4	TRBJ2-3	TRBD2	TGTGCCAGCAGTACTAGCGGGAGAAGGACAGATACGCAGTATTTT	CASSTSGRRTDTQYF
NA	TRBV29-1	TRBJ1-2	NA	TGCAGCGTGGAAGAGCAGGGGCTTCGGGGCTACACCTTC	CSVEEQGLRGYTF
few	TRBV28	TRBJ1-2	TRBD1	TGTGCCAGCAGGGGGGAATACAGGGGCTATGGCTACACCTTC	CASRGEYRGYGYTF
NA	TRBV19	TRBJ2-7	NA	TGTGCCAGTAGTGCCTCTTACCGGGACAACTCCTACGAGCAGTACTTC	CASSASYRDNSYEQYF
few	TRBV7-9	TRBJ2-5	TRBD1	TGTGCCAGCAGCTTAGCCGGACAGGGTACGGGAGAGACCCAGTACTTC	CASSLAGQGTGETQYF
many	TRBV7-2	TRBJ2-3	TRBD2	TGTGCCAGCAGCGGCGGGGGGGCTAACACAGATACGCAGTATTTT	CASSGGGANTDTQYF
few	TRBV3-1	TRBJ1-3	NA	TGTGCCAGCAGCCAAAGGGGTTCCCACACCATATATTTT	CASSQRGSHTIYF
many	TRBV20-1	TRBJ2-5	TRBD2	TGCAGTGCTAGAAGCCTAGCGGGGGGGCAAGAGACCCAGTACTTC	CSARSLAGGQETQYF
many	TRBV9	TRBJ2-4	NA	TGTGCCAGCAGCGTAGGAGGGTCGGGGAACATTCAGTACTTC	CASSVGGSGNIQYF
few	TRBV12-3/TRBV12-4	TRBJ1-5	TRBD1	TGTGCCAGCAGTTTTCTTGGGACAGGGGGCGTTGGACAGCCCCAGCATTTT	CASSFLGTGGVGQPQHF
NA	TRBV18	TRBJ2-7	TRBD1	TGTGCCAGCTCACCAAAGGACAGGGGGAAGCAGTACTTC	CASSPKDRGKQYF
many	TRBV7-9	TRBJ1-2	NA	TGTGCCAGCAGCCCATCTGGACAGACCAGGGGCTACACCTTC	CASSPSGQTRGYTF
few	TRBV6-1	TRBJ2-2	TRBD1	TGTGCCACCATGACAGGGGGCTTGAACACCGGGGAGCTGTTTTTT	CATMTGGLNTGELFF
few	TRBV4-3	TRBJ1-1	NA	TGCGCCAGCAGCCAAGATCGAGACTTGACGGTGAACACTGAAGCTTTCTTT	CASSQDRDLTVNTEAFF
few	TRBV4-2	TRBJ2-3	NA	TGTGCCAGCAGCCAAGGGAGTCTGGCGGGCCTTCTCTCAGATACGCAGTATTTT	CASSQGSLAGLLSDTQYF
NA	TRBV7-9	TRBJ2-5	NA	TGTGCCAGCAGCCCCGATACAACCCAAGAGACCCAGTACTTC	CASSPDTTQETQYF
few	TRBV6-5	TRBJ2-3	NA	TGTGCCAGCAGTTACTCGAGACGGGGGGCGCATCATACAGATACGCAGTATTTT	CASSYSRRGAHHTDTQYF
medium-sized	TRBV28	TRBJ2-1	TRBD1	TGTGCCAGCCAGGCCGGGACAGGGGCCGAGAATGAGCAGTTCTTC	CASQAGTGAENEQFF
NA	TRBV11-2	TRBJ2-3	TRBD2	TGTGCCAGCAGCCGGACTAGCGGGGGTTACCTTAGCACAGATACGCAGTATTTT	CASSRTSGGYLSTDTQYF
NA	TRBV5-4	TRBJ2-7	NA	TGTGCCAGCAGCTGGCGGGGACAGACCTACGAGCAGTACTTC	CASSWRGQTYEQYF
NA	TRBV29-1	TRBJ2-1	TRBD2	TGCAGCGTTGAAGAGGGGCTAGCGGGAGTATCTGGTGAGCAGTTCTTC	CSVEEGLAGVSGEQFF
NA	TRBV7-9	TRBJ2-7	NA	TGTGCCAGCAGCTTAGTTGCGGGCAACGAGCAGTACTTC	CASSLVAGNEQYF
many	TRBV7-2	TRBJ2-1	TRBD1	TGTGCCAGCAGCTTAGCGACAGGGACTGAGCAGTTCTTC	CASSLATGTEQFF
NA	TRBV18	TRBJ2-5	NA	TGTGCCAGCTCACCACTGGAGGGGCAAGAGACCCAGTACTTC	CASSPLEGQETQYF
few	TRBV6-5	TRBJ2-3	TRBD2	TGTGCCAGCAGTTTCGGTAGCGGGAGTCCAGATACGCAGTATTTT	CASSFGSGSPDTQYF
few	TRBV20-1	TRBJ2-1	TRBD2	TGCAGTGCTTGGACGGGGAGGGATGAGCAGTTCTTC	CSAWTGRDEQFF
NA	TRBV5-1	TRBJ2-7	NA	TGCGCCAGCAGCTCCAGGGGGGGGGAGCACGAGCAGTACTTC	CASSSRGGEHEQYF
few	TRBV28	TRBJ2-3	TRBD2	TGTGCCAGCAGTTTTTACGCGGGAGTGATGGGTACGCAGTATTTT	CASSFYAGVMGTQYF
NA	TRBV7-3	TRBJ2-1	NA	TGTGCCAGCAGCTCGACCGCTGGAGTCGTGAGTTACAATGAGCAGTTCTTC	CASSSTAGVVSYNEQFF
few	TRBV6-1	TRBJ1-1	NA	TGTGCCAGCAAGCCGGGACCCTCAACTGAAGCTTTCTTT	CASKPGPSTEAFF
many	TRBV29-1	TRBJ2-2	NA	TGCAGCGTTGCGAGCGGTCCGAACACCGGGGAGCTGTTTTTT	CSVASGPNTGELFF
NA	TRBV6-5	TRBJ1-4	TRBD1	TGTGCCAGCAGTGACTCAACAGGGGGCCATGAAAAACTGTTTTTT	CASSDSTGGHEKLFF
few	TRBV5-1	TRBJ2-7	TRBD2	TGCGCCAGCAGCTTGAATGTAGCGGGATACTCCTACGAGCAGTACTTC	CASSLNVAGYSYEQYF
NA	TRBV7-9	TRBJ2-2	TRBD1	TGTGCCAGCACCTCAGGGGGCAGGACCGGGGAGCTGTTTTTT	CASTSGGRTGELFF
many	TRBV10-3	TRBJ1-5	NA	TGTGCCATCAGTCCGGACAAGAATCAGCCCCAGCATTTT	CAISPDKNQPQHF
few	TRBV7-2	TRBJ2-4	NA	TGTGCCAGCAGCTTAGCGGTGGCCAGTTACAAAAACATTCAGTACTTC	CASSLAVASYKNIQYF
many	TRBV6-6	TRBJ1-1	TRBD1	TGTGCCAGCAGCTACAGGGGGCTTGGCACTGAAGCTTTCTTT	CASSYRGLGTEAFF
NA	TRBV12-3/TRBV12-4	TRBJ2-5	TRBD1	TGTGCCAGCAGTGCCCGACAGGGGGGCCAAGAGACCCAGTACTTC	CASSARQGGQETQYF
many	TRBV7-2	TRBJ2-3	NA	TGTGCCAGCAGCTTATGGGGCTTCACAGATACGCAGTATTTT	CASSLWGFTDTQYF
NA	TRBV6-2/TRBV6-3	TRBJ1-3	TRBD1	TGTGCCAGCAGCCCTATCCGACAGGGGAGTTCGAACACCATATATTTT	CASSPIRQGSSNTIYF
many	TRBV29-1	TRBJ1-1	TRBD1	TGCAGCGTTGAAGATCGTGGGACAGCTCGCTTCATGAACACTGAAGCTTTCTTT	CSVEDRGTARFMNTEAFF
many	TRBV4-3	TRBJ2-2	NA	TGCGCCAGCAGCCAAGATGCCAGGGGCCTCGGGGAGCTGTTTTTT	CASSQDARGLGELFF
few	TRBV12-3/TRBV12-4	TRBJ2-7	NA	TGTGCCAGCAGTAAGCTAGATCTCTCCGAGCAGTACTTC	CASSKLDLSEQYF
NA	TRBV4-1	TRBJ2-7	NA	TGCGCCAGCAGCCGCAGGGGTCTGGTCGGCGAGCAGTACTTC	CASSRRGLVGEQYF
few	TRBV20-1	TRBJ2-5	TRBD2	TGCAGTGCTAGTCCCAGCGGGGGGCCTGGGACCCAGTACTTC	CSASPSGGPGTQYF
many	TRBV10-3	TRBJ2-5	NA	TGTGCCATCAGTGAGACAGATTGGGAGACCCAGTACTTC	CAISETDWETQYF
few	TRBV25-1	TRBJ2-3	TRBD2	TGTGCCAGCGGCGGCAGCGGGACCAGTTACCACACAGATACGCAGTATTTT	CASGGSGTSYHTDTQYF
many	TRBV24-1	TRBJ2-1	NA	TGTGCCACCAGTGACTCGGGACACTCCTACAATGAGCAGTTCTTC	CATSDSGHSYNEQFF
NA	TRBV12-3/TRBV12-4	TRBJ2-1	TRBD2	TGTGCCAGCAGCCAAGGACTAGCGGGAGGAGAGCAGTTCTTC	CASSQGLAGGEQFF
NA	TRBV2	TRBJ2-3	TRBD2	TGTGCCAGCAGAGCCGGGACTAGCGGGGGCGAAAGTACGCAGTATTTT	CASRAGTSGGESTQYF
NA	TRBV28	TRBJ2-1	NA	TGTGCCAGCAAATCTCTGTCCTACAATGAGCAGTTCTTC	CASKSLSYNEQFF
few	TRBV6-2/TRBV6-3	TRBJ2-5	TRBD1	TGTGCCAGCAGCCTTTGGACAGGGAATGGTGAGACCCAGTACTTC	CASSLWTGNGETQYF